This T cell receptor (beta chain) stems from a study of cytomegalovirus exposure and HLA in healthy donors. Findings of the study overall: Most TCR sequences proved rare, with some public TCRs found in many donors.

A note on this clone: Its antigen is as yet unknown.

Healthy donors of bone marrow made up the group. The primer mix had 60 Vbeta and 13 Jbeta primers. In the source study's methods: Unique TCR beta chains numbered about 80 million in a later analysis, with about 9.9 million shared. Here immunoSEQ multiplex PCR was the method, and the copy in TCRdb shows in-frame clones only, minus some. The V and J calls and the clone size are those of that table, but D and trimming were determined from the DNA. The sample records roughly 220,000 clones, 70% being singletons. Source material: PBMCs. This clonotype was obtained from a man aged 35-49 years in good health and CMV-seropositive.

The CDR3 protein is CASSLSGYGYTF. The CDR3, as DNA: TGTGCCAGCAGCTTATCGGGCTATGGCTACACCTTC. The gene calls are TRBV7-2 and TRBJ1-2; D not certain. Trimming took 2 bases from V and 4 from J, leaving 5 bases between them. The CDR3 contains 12 residues. The germline V gene encodes CDR1 SGHTA and CDR2 FQGNSA.